The 18 T cell receptor beta chains reported below all come from one sample, sequenced in a study of identical twins. TCRdb re-analysed the 5' RACE reads in MiXCR, keeping a single row per CDR3 protein. This sample carries 450,000 to 650,000 distinct CDR3 sequences, around 9.6% of them seen once, and the ten largest clones take roughly 3.2%. These data also featured in a second study, about yellow fever vaccine responses in identical twins.

Sequencing was performed on PBMCs. Every receptor here comes from a young woman in good health.

There are a few counts of this clonotype. J is TRBJ2-7 and V is TRBV10-3; D is unclear. This CDR3 region has 12 residues. V lost 7 bases, J lost 2 bases, and 9 bases lay in between. CDR1 and CDR2 from the germline V gene are ENHRY and SYGVKD. CDR3 sequence: CAINSTPYEQYF. CDR3 nucleotide sequence: TGTGCCATCAATTCTACCCCCTACGAGCAGTACTTC.

This clonotype was seen repeatedly, ten times or more. V gene TRBV12-3 or TRBV12-4 combines with J gene TRBJ2-4; D might be TRBD2 (6 bases). Trimming took 3 bases from V and 6 from J, leaving 12 bases between them. This CDR3 comprises 14 residues. DNA for the CDR3: TGTGCCAGCAGTTTGTTTGGGGGGAGAAACATTCAGTACTTC. Translating gives CASSLFGGRNIQYF.

V usage is TRBV12-3 or TRBV12-4 and J usage is TRBJ2-5; 7 bases match TRBD1. This CDR3 is built from 13 residues. Trimming removed 7 bases from V and 3 bases from J; junction bases left unmatched: 5. The CDR3 sequence is CASTRDSKETQYF. As DNA, the CDR3 is TGTGCCAGCACCAGGGACAGCAAAGAGACCCAGTACTTC.

This clonotype was picked up a small number of times. The rearrangement uses TRBV24-1 and TRBJ2-2; perhaps TRBD2 as D (5 bases). This CDR3 has 12 residues. Trimming took off 10 bases at V and 6 bases at J, with 11 bases between the two ends. Germline loops: CDR1 KGHDR, CDR2 SFDVKD. The CDR3 DNA sequence: TGTGCCACGTCGGAGGCCGCCGGGGAGCTGTTTTTT. Translated, it gives CATSEAAGELFF.

This clonotype was detected many times. The chain employs TRBV21-1 and TRBJ1-4; the table assigns TRBD1, which was not confirmed against the DNA. TRBV21-1 corresponds to a pseudogene. The CDR3 totals 13 residues. CDR3 loop: CASKQGGDEKLFF. DNA of the CDR3: TGTGCCAGCAAACAGGGAGGCGATGAAAAACTGTTTTTT.

This clonotype has just a few counts. The genes are TRBV27 and TRBJ2-2; D perhaps matches TRBD2 (6 bases). V was cut by 6 bases and J by 6 bases, with 14 bases left in between. Looked up from germline, CDR1 is MNHEY and CDR2 is SMNVEV (reference sequence). The CDR3 runs 14 residues. This CDR3 is CASREWGVAGELFF. CDR3 coding DNA: TGTGCCAGCAGGGAGTGGGGGGTTGCCGGGGAGCTGTTTTTT.

The chain uses TRBV30 and TRBJ2-1; D perhaps matches TRBD1 (6 bases). The CDR3 is 14 residues long. V shed 4 bases and J shed 3 bases, with 13 bases lying between them. Germline CDR1 GTSNPN, CDR2 SVGIG (reference sequence). The CDR3 nucleotides read TGTGCCTGGATGGGGGACAACAACTACAATGAGCAGTTCTTC. Its translation is CAWMGDNNYNEQFF.

In this sample, this clonotype turned up many times. J is TRBJ2-1 and V is TRBV12-3 or TRBV12-4; D remains unclear. The CDR3 spans 10 residues. Trimming removed 6 bases from V and 4 bases from J, with 1 base in between. CDR3 residues: CASRYNEQFF. The CDR3, as DNA: TGTGCCAGCAGGTACAATGAGCAGTTCTTC.

The V gene is TRBV5-1, the J gene TRBJ1-4; TRBD1 might be the D (6 bases). Germline-derived CDR1 and CDR2 are SGHRS and YFSETQ. Trimming cost V 3 bases and J 3 bases, with 12 bases left between them. CDR3 size: 15 residues. The CDR3 spells CASSSRQAANEKLFF. CDR3 nucleotide sequence: TGCGCCAGCAGCTCTCGACAGGCTGCTAATGAAAAACTGTTTTTT.

This clonotype has a handful of counts. The rearrangement joins TRBV20-1 to TRBJ2-5; 8 bases agree with TRBD1. J was trimmed by 4 bases and V by 5 bases; bases with no gene match: 6. The CDR3 spans 13 residues. CDR1 DFQATT and CDR2 SNEGSKA come from the germline V gene (reference sequence). The CDR3 loop is CSAEDRGGETQYF. CDR3 sequence (DNA): TGCAGTGCTGAAGACAGGGGAGGAGAGACCCAGTACTTC.

Only a few counts were recorded for this clonotype. CDR3 coding DNA: TGTGCCAGTAGATATGGGGCGGGGGACGGACAAGAGACCCAGTACTTC. Translated: CASRYGAGDGQETQYF. The rearrangement links TRBV19 to TRBJ2-5; 7 positions agree with TRBD2. V was clipped by 6 bases and J by 2 bases; unmatched bases: 12. Germline V gene sequence: CDR1 LNHDA, CDR2 SQIVND (reference sequence). CDR3 length: 16 amino acids.

This clonotype was seen ten or more times. CDR3 DNA sequence: TGCGCCAGCAGCTTGCGGCTCCAAGAGTCTAAAATGGGCTACACCTTC. Its translation: CASSLRLQESKMGYTF. The chain carries TRBV5-1 and TRBJ1-2; D not resolved. CDR3 size: 16 residues. The germline CDR1 and CDR2 sequences are SGHRS and YFSETQ. Trimming shortened V by 1 base and J by 8 bases, and 21 bases separated the two germline ends.

This clonotype was counted between two and nine times. The V gene is TRBV5-1, the J gene TRBJ2-3, with TRBD1 matching 9 bases. The germline CDR1 and CDR2 sequences are SGHRS and YFSETQ. The trim removed 2 bases at V and 2 bases at J, leaving 6 bases unmatched. This CDR3 is 16 amino acids long. This CDR3 is CASSFSGQGFTDTQYF. The CDR3 coding sequence is TGCGCCAGCAGCTTCTCGGGACAGGGATTCACAGATACGCAGTATTTT.

This clonotype has at least ten counts. The chain is built from TRBV20-1 and TRBJ2-5; D could derive from TRBD1 or TRBD2 (6 bases each). The V end was cut by 1 base, the J end by 5 bases, with 14 bases between. The CDR3 consists of 14 residues. Per germline, CDR1 DFQATT and CDR2 SNEGSKA (reference sequence). CDR3 residues: CSARGGAGSETQYF. DNA of the CDR3: TGCAGTGCTAGAGGGGGGGCAGGATCGGAGACCCAGTACTTC.

The rearrangement links TRBV20-1 to TRBJ2-1, with D perhaps matching TRBD1 or TRBD2 (5 bases each). V lost 4 bases to trimming and J lost 0 bases, with 13 bases between them. The CDR3 consists of 15 residues. Germline V gives CDR1 DFQATT, CDR2 SNEGSKA (reference sequence). The CDR3 is CSANRDGSSYNEQFF. The CDR3 DNA reads as TGCAGTGCTAATAGGGACGGTAGCTCCTACAATGAGCAGTTCTTC.

This clonotype was seen only a few times. The V and J genes are TRBV7-8 and TRBJ2-5; TRBD2 agrees at 11 bases. The CDR3 is 15 residues long. The germline gives CDR1 SGHVS, CDR2 FQNEAQ. Unmatched junction bases numbered 4, after V lost 1 base and J lost 6 bases. CDR3 sequence reads: CASSLEGLAGQTQYF. In DNA form, the CDR3 reads TGTGCCAGCAGCTTAGAAGGACTAGCGGGCCAGACCCAGTACTTC.

This clonotype was seen ten or more times. The chain has TRBV5-6 and TRBJ2-3; 8 bases line up with TRBD2. CDR1 and CDR2 (germline): SGHDT, YYEEEE. The trim removed 2 bases at V and 1 base at J, leaving 3 bases unmatched. The CDR3 length is 15 residues. The CDR3 loop is CASSFPRGGTDTQYF. As DNA, the CDR3 is TGTGCCAGCAGCTTTCCGCGGGGGGGCACAGATACGCAGTATTTT.

The chain is built from TRBV7-9 and TRBJ2-5, with D unclear. The CDR3 extends over 15 amino acids. V lost 2 bases, J lost 1 base, and 11 bases lay in between. Per germline, CDR1 SEHNR and CDR2 FQNEAQ (reference sequence). CDR3 nucleotide sequence: TGTGCCAGCAGCTTACCACTCAGGACCCAAGAGACCCAGTACTTC. This gives the protein CASSLPLRTQETQYF.